These T cell receptor beta chains were read from a single sample in a study of cytomegalovirus exposure and HLA in healthy donors. Assay used: immunoSEQ multiplex PCR; TCRdb lists only in-frame clones, some missing. In the table there are fewer than 100,000 clones, about 74% of which are singletons. Sequencing was done on a sample of PBMCs. Source of these receptors: a man in his 60s in good health and CMV-seropositive. CDR3s include the opening cysteine and the closing phenylalanine or tryptophan. The order of the fields is V gene, clone size, J gene, D gene, CDR3 DNA, CDR3 protein. D genes are given only for firm matches. The listing skips clone size in some rows; elsewhere it reads once, few, many or a size class.

v_gene: TRBV5-1; abundance: NA; j_gene: TRBJ2-3; d_gene: NA; CDR3nt: TGCGCCAGCAGCTTCGGGGGGCGGACTAGCACAGATACGCAGTATTTT; CDR3aa: CASSFGGRTSTDTQYF
v_gene: TRBV4-2; abundance: NA; j_gene: TRBJ1-4; d_gene: NA; CDR3nt: TGTGCCAGCAGCCAAGAAACCGGCGGGGGTGATGAAAAACTGTTTTTT; CDR3aa: CASSQETGGGDEKLFF
v_gene: TRBV25-1; abundance: once; j_gene: TRBJ2-2; d_gene: NA; CDR3nt: TGTGCCAGCAGTGAAATGAGTCAGGGGCTCACCGGGGAGCTGTTTTTT; CDR3aa: CASSEMSQGLTGELFF
v_gene: TRBV2; abundance: NA; j_gene: TRBJ1-1; d_gene: TRBD1; CDR3nt: TGTGCCAGCGCGACAGGGCGGGACACTGAAGCTTTCTTT; CDR3aa: CASATGRDTEAFF
v_gene: TRBV6-6; abundance: NA; j_gene: TRBJ2-1; d_gene: NA; CDR3nt: TGTGCCAGCAGTTACTCCCCTTTTATAAATGAGCAGTTCTTC; CDR3aa: CASSYSPFINEQFF
v_gene: TRBV11-3; abundance: NA; j_gene: TRBJ2-1; d_gene: TRBD1; CDR3nt: TGTGCCAGCAGCTTCGGACAGGGGGCATACAATGAGCAGTTCTTC; CDR3aa: CASSFGQGAYNEQFF
v_gene: TRBV30; abundance: NA; j_gene: TRBJ1-1; d_gene: TRBD1; CDR3nt: TGTGCCTGGAGTGACAGGGGGAGGAACACTGAAGCTTTCTTT; CDR3aa: CAWSDRGRNTEAFF
v_gene: TRBV5-1; abundance: NA; j_gene: TRBJ2-1; d_gene: TRBD2; CDR3nt: TGCGCCAGCAGGCTAGCGGGGTCGCCTAATGAGCAGTTCTTC; CDR3aa: CASRLAGSPNEQFF
v_gene: TRBV5-1; abundance: NA; j_gene: TRBJ2-2; d_gene: NA; CDR3nt: TGCGCCAGCAGCTTGATCCGGACAGTAGACACCGGGGAGCTGTTTTTT; CDR3aa: CASSLIRTVDTGELFF
v_gene: TRBV5-8; abundance: few; j_gene: TRBJ2-7; d_gene: TRBD1; CDR3nt: TGTGCCAGCAGCCCAGGGGGCGCAGACTCCTACGAGCAGTACTTC; CDR3aa: CASSPGGADSYEQYF
v_gene: TRBV6-5; abundance: NA; j_gene: TRBJ1-4; d_gene: NA; CDR3nt: TGTGCCAGCAGTTCTGTATCTACCGGTAATGAAAAACTGTTTTTT; CDR3aa: CASSSVSTGNEKLFF
v_gene: TRBV7-2; abundance: NA; j_gene: TRBJ1-2; d_gene: NA; CDR3nt: TGTGCCAGCTTGGGGGGGGATGGCTACACCTTC; CDR3aa: CASLGGDGYTF
v_gene: TRBV5-1; abundance: NA; j_gene: TRBJ2-3; d_gene: NA; CDR3nt: TGCGCCAGCAGCACCCGGACAGATACAGATACGCAGTATTTT; CDR3aa: CASSTRTDTDTQYF
v_gene: TRBV5-1; abundance: NA; j_gene: TRBJ1-2; d_gene: NA; CDR3nt: TGCGCCAGCAGCTTGGAGGGGGTTTTGGGGTATGGCTACACCTTC; CDR3aa: CASSLEGVLGYGYTF